The 6 T cell receptor beta chains given below trace back to one sample, sequenced in a study of early T cells in non-severe SARS-CoV-2 infection. Each CDR3 protein is one row after TCRdb ran MiXCR on the 5' RACE reads. The table has 75,000 to 90,000 distinct CDR3 sequences, 5% to 7% seen once. Sequenced material: whole blood. These TCRs come from an adult who was a healthcare worker with PCR-confirmed SARS-CoV-2 infection or an uninfected control (not recorded which).

The rearrangement uses TRBV7-8 and TRBJ2-7; D unclear. V was cut by 3 bases and J by 4 bases, with 19 bases left in between. The CDR3 has 16 residues. Germline V lookup: CDR1 SGHVS, CDR2 FQNEAQ. This chain's CDR3 is CASSLALEERFYEQYF. The CDR3 coding sequence is TGTGCCAGCAGCTTGGCGCTTGAGGAACGGTTTTACGAGCAGTACTTC.

This clonotype was detected many times. The CDR3 sequence is CASSLGDRGAGNIQYF. In nucleotides, the CDR3 is TGTGCCAGCAGCTTAGGGGACAGGGGGGCAGGAAACATTCAGTACTTC. The chain employs TRBV11-2 and TRBJ2-4; 11 bases map to TRBD1. The J segment lost 6 bases and the V segment lost 1 base, leaving 5 bases of the junction unmatched. The CDR3 loop spans 16 amino acids. Germline V lookup: CDR1 SGHAT, CDR2 FQNNGV.

The V and J genes are TRBV27 and TRBJ2-5, with no clear D. Trimming pared 2 bases from V and 4 bases from J, leaving 8 bases between. Germline V gene sequence: CDR1 MNHEY, CDR2 SMNVEV (reference sequence). The CDR3 has 13 amino acids. The chain's CDR3 is CASSLTGVETQYF. The CDR3 bases are TGTGCCAGCAGTTTAACGGGTGTAGAGACCCAGTACTTC.

This chain connects TRBV7-6 to TRBJ2-1; tentatively, D is TRBD1 (6 bases). Germline loops: CDR1 SGHVS, CDR2 FNYEAQ. Deletions cut 5 bases from V and 7 bases from J, with 15 bases between. This CDR3 region has 14 residues. CDR3 bases: TGTGCCAGCAGCCGCGGACAGCTTGGGAATGAGCAGTTCTTC. Translating gives CASSRGQLGNEQFF. Using reference TRBV7-6 and TRBJ2-1 for the parts outside the CDR3, the full variable domain is GAGVSQSPRYKVTKRGQDVALRCDPISGHVSLYWYRQALGQGPEFLTYFNYEAQQDKSGLPNDRFSAERPEGSISTLTIQRTEQRDSAMYRCASSRGQLGNEQFFGPGTRLTVL.

This clonotype was picked up a small number of times. The chain combines TRBV27 with TRBJ2-7; 9 bases line up with TRBD1. Germline V gives CDR1 MNHEY, CDR2 SMNVEV (reference sequence). The length of the CDR3 is 16 residues. With V trimmed by 4 bases and J by 5 bases, 12 bases remained unmatched. CDR3 in amino acids: CASSSGPGTGINEQYF. CDR3 sequence (DNA): TGTGCCAGCAGTTCCGGTCCCGGGACAGGGATCAACGAGCAGTACTTC.

V usage is TRBV7-2 and J usage is TRBJ2-5, with 13 bases fitting TRBD2. The CDR3 has 21 amino acids. V was pared by 5 bases and J by 4 bases, with 22 bases of the junction left unmatched. The germline gives CDR1 SGHTA, CDR2 FQGNSA. CDR3 protein: CASSPWAGTSGANVWGETQYF. The DNA of the CDR3 is TGTGCCAGCAGCCCCTGGGCGGGGACTAGCGGGGCCAATGTCTGGGGAGAGACCCAGTACTTC.